The T cell receptor (beta chain) under discussion was sequenced for a study of neurological immune-mediated disorders. TCRdb recomputed calls from the 5' RACE reads with MiXCR, one row per CDR3 protein. The table includes over 75,000 distinct CDR3 sequences, 5% to 6% detected once. The CDR3 is 12 amino acids. From germline, CDR1 is KGHSY and CDR2 FQNENV. V shed 4 bases, J shed 10 bases, and the junction held 6 bases outside the gene matches. This clonotype was counted a few times. Time point noted: longitudinal time-point 2. The chain employs TRBV16 and TRBJ2-5, with TRBD1 identical over 7 bases. This clonotype originated in a woman in her sixties or seventies with multiple sclerosis. Sequenced input: PBMCs. The CDR3 coding sequence is TGTGCCAGCAGCCCCGGGACAGAGGGCCAGTACTTC. Amino acid sequence: CASSPGTEGQYF.